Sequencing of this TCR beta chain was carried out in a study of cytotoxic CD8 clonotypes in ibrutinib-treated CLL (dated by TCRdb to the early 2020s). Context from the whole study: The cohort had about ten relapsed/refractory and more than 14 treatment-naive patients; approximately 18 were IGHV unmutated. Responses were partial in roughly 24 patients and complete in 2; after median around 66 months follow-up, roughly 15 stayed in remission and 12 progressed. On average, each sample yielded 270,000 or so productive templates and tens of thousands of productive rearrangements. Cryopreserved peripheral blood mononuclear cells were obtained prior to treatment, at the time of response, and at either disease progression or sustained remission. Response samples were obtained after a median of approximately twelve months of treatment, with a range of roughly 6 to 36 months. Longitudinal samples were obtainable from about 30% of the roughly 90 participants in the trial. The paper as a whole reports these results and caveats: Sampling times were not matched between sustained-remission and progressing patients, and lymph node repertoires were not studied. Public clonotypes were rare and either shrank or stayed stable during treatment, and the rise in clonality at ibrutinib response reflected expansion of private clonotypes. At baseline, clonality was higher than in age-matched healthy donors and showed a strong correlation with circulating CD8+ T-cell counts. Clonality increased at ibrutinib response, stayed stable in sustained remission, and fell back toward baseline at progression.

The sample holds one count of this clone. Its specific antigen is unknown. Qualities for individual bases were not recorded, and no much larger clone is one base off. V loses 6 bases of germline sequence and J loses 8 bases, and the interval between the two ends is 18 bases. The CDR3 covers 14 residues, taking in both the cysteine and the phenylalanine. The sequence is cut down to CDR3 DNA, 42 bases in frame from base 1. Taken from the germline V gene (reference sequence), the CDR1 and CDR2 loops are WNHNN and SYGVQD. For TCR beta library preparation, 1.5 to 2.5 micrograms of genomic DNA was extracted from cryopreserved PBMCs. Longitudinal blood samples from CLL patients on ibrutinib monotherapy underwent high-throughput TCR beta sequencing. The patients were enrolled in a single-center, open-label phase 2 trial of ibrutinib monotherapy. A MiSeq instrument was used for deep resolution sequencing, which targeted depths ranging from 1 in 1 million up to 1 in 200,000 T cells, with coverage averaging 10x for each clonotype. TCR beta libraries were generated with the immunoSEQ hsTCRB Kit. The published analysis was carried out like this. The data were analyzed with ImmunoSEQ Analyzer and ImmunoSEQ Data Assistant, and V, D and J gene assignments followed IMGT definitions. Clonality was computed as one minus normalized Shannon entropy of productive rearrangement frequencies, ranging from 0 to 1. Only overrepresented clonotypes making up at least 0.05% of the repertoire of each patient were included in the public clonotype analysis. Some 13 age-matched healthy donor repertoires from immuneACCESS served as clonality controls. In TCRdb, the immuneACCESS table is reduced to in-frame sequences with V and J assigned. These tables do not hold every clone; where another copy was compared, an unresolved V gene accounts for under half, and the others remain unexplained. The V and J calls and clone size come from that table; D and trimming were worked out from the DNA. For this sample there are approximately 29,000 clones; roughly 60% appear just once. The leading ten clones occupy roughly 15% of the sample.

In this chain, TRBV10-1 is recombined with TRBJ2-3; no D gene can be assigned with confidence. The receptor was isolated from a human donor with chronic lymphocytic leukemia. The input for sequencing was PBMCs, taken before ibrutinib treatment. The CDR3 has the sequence CASSPELGLGTQYF. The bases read TGCGCCAGCAGCCCGGAGTTGGGGTTGGGTACGCAGTATTTT.